These T cell receptor beta chains were read from a single sample in a study of blood T cell repertoires in COVID-19. Sequencing was performed with immunoSEQ multiplex PCR; in TCRdb, only in-frame clones are kept and a portion is missing. Found here are more than 150,000 clones, about 87% of them singletons; the top ten hold 2.5%. The sequencing sample was made of peripheral blood. The receptors shown here come from a man in his forties or fifties with active or convalescent COVID-19. Each CDR3 is given with its conserved first and last residue. D genes are given only for firm matches. Clone sizes are given selectively: once, few, many, or a class where the clone is expanded.

TRBV6-4,TRBD1,TRBJ2-6,-,TGTGCCAGCAGCCTAACAGGGGGCAGGGGGGCCAACGTCCTGACTTTC,CASSLTGGRGANVLTF
TRBV3-1/TRBV3-2,TRBD1,TRBJ2-1,-,TGTGCCAGCAGCCACGGGACAGGGAGGAATGAGCAGTTCTTC,CASSHGTGRNEQFF
TRBV2,TRBD2,TRBJ2-7,-,TGTGCCAGCAGCCTAGAGCGGGGGGACTCCTACGAGCAGTACTTC,CASSLERGDSYEQYF
TRBV28,-,TRBJ1-5,-,TGTGCCAGCAGCACGGAGGAGCCCCAGCATTTT,CASSTEEPQHF
TRBV9,-,TRBJ2-2,-,TGTGCCAGCTCTAACGAGGCGACCGGGGAGCTGTTTTTT,CASSNEATGELFF
TRBV4-1,TRBD1,TRBJ2-1,-,TGCGCCAGCAGCCACGCCGGGACAGGGACAATGGGTGAGCAGTTCTTC,CASSHAGTGTMGEQFF
TRBV21-1,-,TRBJ2-3,-,TGTGCCAGCGGCCCGCCGGGGGAGAACACAGATACGCAGTATTTT,CASGPPGENTDTQYF
TRBV28,TRBD2,TRBJ2-7,-,TGTGCCAGCAGCAAACTAGCGGCTTCCCGCTCCTACGAGCAGTACTTC,CASSKLAASRSYEQYF
TRBV2,-,TRBJ2-7,-,TGTGCCAGCAGTTCGACAGTCTCCTACGAGCAGTACTTC,CASSSTVSYEQYF
TRBV9,TRBD1,TRBJ1-3,-,TGTGCCAGCAGCGACCCCGGGACAGGGAGAAACACCATATATTTT,CASSDPGTGRNTIYF
TRBV28,-,TRBJ2-1,-,TGTGCCAGCAGTTTGGGGCGGTACAATGAGCAGTTCTTC,CASSLGRYNEQFF
TRBV9,TRBD1,TRBJ1-2,-,TGTGCCAGCAGCGTAGACCCCTTTCTCTCAGGGGGCGCATATGGCTACACCTTC,CASSVDPFLSGGAYGYTF
TRBV30,TRBD1,TRBJ2-5,-,TGTGCCTGGAGGCCAGGGGGCAGAAAGACCCAGTACTTC,CAWRPGGRKTQYF
TRBV5-4,TRBD1,TRBJ1-2,-,TGTGCCAGCAGCAGAGGACAGGGGGCCGAAAACTATGGCTACACCTTC,CASSRGQGAENYGYTF
TRBV5-4,TRBD1,TRBJ2-5,-,TGTGCCAGCAGCCTCCGTACAGGGGGCGGGGAGACCCAGTACTTC,CASSLRTGGGETQYF
TRBV7-2,-,TRBJ2-5,-,TGTGCCAGCAGCTTAGCCCCGAGGGGGACCTACCAAGAGACCCAGTACTTC,CASSLAPRGTYQETQYF
TRBV18,-,TRBJ1-4,-,TGTGCCAGCTCACCCCTTCAGGCCTCCGCAACTAATGAAAAACTGTTTTTT,CASSPLQASATNEKLFF
TRBV2,TRBD1,TRBJ1-4,-,TGTGCCAGCAGTGCAACCCGGACAGGGTTTGCGGAGAATGAAAAACTGTTTTTT,CASSATRTGFAENEKLFF
TRBV29-1,-,TRBJ1-1,-,TGCAGCGTTGAAGTCGGAGGGGCGACTGAAGCTTTCTTT,CSVEVGGATEAFF
TRBV19,-,TRBJ2-6,once,TGTGCCAGTAGTATTGTTGGGAGCTCTGGGGCCAACGTCCTGACTTTC,CASSIVGSSGANVLTF